Each of the 7 T cell receptor beta chains below was sequenced from the same sample in a study of cytomegalovirus exposure and HLA in healthy donors. TCRdb keeps only in-frame clones here, not all; method: immunoSEQ multiplex PCR. This sample has about 120,000 clones, with around 86% found just once. Material: PBMCs. These TCRs come from a man aged 18 to 29 in good health and CMV-seronegative.

The chain uses TRBV2 and TRBJ1-2, with 11 bases matching TRBD1. The ends lost 4 bases at V and 6 bases at J; junction bases unmatched: 4. CDR3 length: 14 residues. Germline V gene sequence: CDR1 SNHLY, CDR2 FYNNEI. The CDR3 DNA reads as TGTGCCAGCAGTGTCCGGGACAGGGGGAATGGCTACACCTTC. Encoded protein: CASSVRDRGNGYTF.

The chain joins TRBV6-1 to TRBJ2-7; possible D gene TRBD2, 6 bases. The V end was cut by 4 bases, the J end by 2 bases, with 15 bases between. The germline V gene has CDR1 MNHNS and CDR2 SASEGT. The CDR3 totals 15 residues. The CDR3 DNA follows: TGTGCCAGCAGTGTTTATAGCGGAGAGACCTACGAGCAGTACTTC. Its translation is CASSVYSGETYEQYF.

The table lists this clone with a count of one. The chain couples TRBV19 to TRBJ1-4, with a tentative D call TRBD1 (5 bases). CDR1 and CDR2 from the germline V gene are LNHDA and SQIVND (reference sequence). V was shortened by 4 bases and J by 6 bases, with 12 bases between the two germline ends. This CDR3 is 14 amino acids long. The CDR3 protein is CASSTGMEYEKLFF. CDR3 in DNA: TGTGCCAGTAGTACAGGGATGGAATATGAAAAACTGTTTTTT.

The genes are TRBV2 and TRBJ1-3; D not certain. The CDR3 is 13 amino acids. Germline CDR1 and CDR2: SNHLY and FYNNEI. V lost 8 bases to trimming and J lost 2 bases, with 10 bases between them. The CDR3 protein is CASVEGTGNTIYF. CDR3 DNA sequence: TGTGCCAGCGTTGAGGGCACTGGAAACACCATATATTTT.

The chain uses TRBV6-6 and TRBJ2-7, with 11 bases that match TRBD2. The length of the CDR3 is 14 residues. V dropped 8 bases and J dropped 5; count of bases not matched to a gene: 8. The germline gives CDR1 MNHNY, CDR2 SVGAGI (reference sequence). The CDR3 coding sequence is TGTGCCAGCCAGACTAGCGGGGCCCGGGACGAGCAGTACTTC. It is translated as CASQTSGARDEQYF.

V is TRBV6-5 and J is TRBJ2-2; 9 nucleotides align to TRBD2. The CDR3 covers 14 residues. Germline-derived CDR1 and CDR2 are MNHEY and SVGAGI. V shed 8 bases and J 3 bases; nucleotides not matched to a gene: 4. The CDR3 sequence is CASGRGGYTGELFF. DNA of the CDR3: TGTGCCAGCGGGCGGGGGGGATACACCGGGGAGCTGTTTTTT.

The V and J genes are TRBV6-1 and TRBJ1-5; D may be TRBD1 (5 bases). The germline gives CDR1 MNHNS, CDR2 SASEGT. The length of the CDR3 is 14 residues. V lost 6 bases, J lost 0 bases, and 9 bases lay in between. The chain's CDR3 is CASSSGNSNQPQHF. The DNA for the CDR3 is TGTGCCAGCAGCTCAGGGAATAGCAATCAGCCCCAGCATTTT.